This TCR beta chain was sequenced in a study of CD4 T cells in relation to SARS-CoV-2 and coronaviruses. Study as a whole: Crossreactive spike epitopes shared across donors were mapped to their HLA restriction.

Remarks on this clone: Its antigen is still unknown.

Measured with immunoSEQ multiplex PCR; TCRdb has only the in-frame clones, and not every one. The sample consists of about 20,000 clones, roughly 78% of them appearing once. Germline-derived CDR1 and CDR2 are SGHRS and YFSETQ. This CDR3 has 17 amino acids. With V trimmed by 2 bases and J by 4 bases, 14 bases remained unmatched. Before the COVID-19 pandemic, during about 2010-2018, CD4+ T cells were taken from unexposed donors. Isolation of CD4+ T cells took place after less than 11 days in culture. The clonotype was recovered from a human donor in good health. The rearrangement links TRBV5-1 to TRBJ2-5; TRBD1 matches at 7 bases. Input material: CD4+ T cells from PBMCs, cultured in vitro. CDR3 region: CASSFPNMTGLGETQYF. The DNA for the CDR3 is TGCGCCAGCAGCTTTCCAAATATGACAGGGCTCGGAGAGACCCAGTACTTC.